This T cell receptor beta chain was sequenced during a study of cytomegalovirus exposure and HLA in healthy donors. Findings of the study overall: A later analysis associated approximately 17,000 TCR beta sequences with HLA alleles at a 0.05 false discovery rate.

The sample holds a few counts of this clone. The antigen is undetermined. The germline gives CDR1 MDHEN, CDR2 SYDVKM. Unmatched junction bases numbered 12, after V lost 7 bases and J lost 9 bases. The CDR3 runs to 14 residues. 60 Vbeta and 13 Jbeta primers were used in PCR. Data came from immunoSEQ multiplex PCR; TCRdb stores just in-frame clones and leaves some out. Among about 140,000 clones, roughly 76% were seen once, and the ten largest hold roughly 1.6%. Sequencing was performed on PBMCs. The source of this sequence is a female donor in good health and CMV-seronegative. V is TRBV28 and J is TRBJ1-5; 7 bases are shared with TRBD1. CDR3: CASTSGTVDRPQHF. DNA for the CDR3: TGTGCCAGCACTTCCGGGACAGTGGATCGGCCCCAGCATTTT.